This T cell receptor beta chain was sequenced for a study of T cells after yellow fever vaccination (dated by TCRdb to the late 2010s). Broadly, across the study: Libraries from fractions with low cell numbers were prepared with the SMART-Seq v4 Ultra Low Input RNA kit. Bulk TCR alpha and beta repertoires were sequenced longitudinally to track T-cell clones before and after primary and booster YFV17D yellow fever vaccination. Two healthy male donors, one aged 18 to 29 and one aged 30 to 40 years, were included in the cohort. Bulk PBMC replicates and cell subsets were isolated from blood drawn at multiple timepoints before and after both primary and secondary immunization.

TCR cDNA was made using 5'RACE template switching, a step that added a universal primer site and unique molecular identifiers. cDNA synthesis was primed from both the TCR alpha and TCR beta constant segments. Library amplification used two PCR steps, and the second PCR step added sample barcodes and sequencing adapters. Sequencing of libraries was performed on Illumina HiSeq 2500 (2x100 bp) or NovaSeq (2x150 bp). In the original analysis: MIGEC handled demultiplexing of reads and collapsing into UMI consensus sequences, while MiXCR performed V(D)J alignment. Using edgeR on replicate PBMC samples, clonotypes were called vaccine-responding if FDR was below 0.01 and the log2 fold change was above 5 up to day 15. Each bulk clonotype received a CD4 or CD8 identity based on whether the sequenced CD4 or CD8 repertoire contained that clonotype at higher abundance. TCRdb handled the public reads itself, with Q25 trimming in fastp and clone calling in MiXCR, and kept productive beta chains. Each entry is one CDR3 protein sequence, shown with its most common DNA and genes. V and J calls and clone size were set by TCRdb, not the authors. The sample yields about 400,000 distinct CDR3 sequences; roughly 6.2% were counted once. 15% of the sample is in the top ten clones.

The CDR3 holds 16 amino acids from the cysteine to the phenylalanine. Only the CDR3 DNA stays, 48 bases, in frame from base 1. Based on the germline V gene, the CDR1 and CDR2 sequences are WSHSY and SAAADI. Clipping removes 2 bases from V and 5 bases from J, with 6 as the unmatched junction base count. This clonotype was seen ten or more times. Its target antigen remains unknown. No base quality information exists; no much larger clone differs at one position. This sample's treatment or condition label indicates: live attenuated yellow fever vaccine strain. At each blood-draw timepoint, two biological replicates of bulk PBMCs were obtained. PBMCs were isolated from peripheral blood using a standard Ficoll-Paque protocol. TriZol was used to extract RNA from bulk PBMCs, CD4 and CD8 fractions, and dextramer-positive and dextramer-negative fractions. Overall study outcomes, separate from this receptor: FACS-sorted repertoires could contain abundant contaminating clonotypes from the bulk population, so computational filtering was required. Compared with the primary T-cell response, the secondary T-cell response was weaker but faster, peaking on day 5 rather than day 15. Because only a couple of donors were included in the study, the extent to which the findings can be generalized is limited. Most clones expanded after primary vaccination (around 96% of CD4 and around 88% of CD8) were re-detected after the booster, suggesting that broad memory maintenance occurred. A small fraction of clonotypes showed up in both the CD4 and CD8 compartments, probably as a result of convergent recombination.

The TCR originated in a man aged 25 to 40 who received the YFV17D yellow fever vaccine. This sample comprised PBMCs, obtained 5 days after the yellow fever booster vaccination. The chain was built from TRBV10-2 and TRBJ2-1; the junction holds 10 bases that match TRBD2. The CDR3 region: CASSEESGRAHNEQFF. The nucleotide sequence reads as follows: TGCGCCAGCAGTGAGGAGAGCGGGAGGGCACACAATGAGCAGTTCTTC.